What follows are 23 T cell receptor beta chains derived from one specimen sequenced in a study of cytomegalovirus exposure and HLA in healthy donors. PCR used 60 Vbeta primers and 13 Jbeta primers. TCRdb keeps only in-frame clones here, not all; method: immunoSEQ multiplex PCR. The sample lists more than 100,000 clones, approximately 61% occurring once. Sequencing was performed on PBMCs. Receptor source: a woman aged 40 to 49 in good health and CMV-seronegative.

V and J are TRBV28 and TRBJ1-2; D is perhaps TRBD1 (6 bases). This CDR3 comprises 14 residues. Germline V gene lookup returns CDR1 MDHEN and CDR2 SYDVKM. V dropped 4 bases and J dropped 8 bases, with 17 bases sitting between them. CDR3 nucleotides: TGTGCCAGCAGTTCATCCCACAGGGACCGAGGCTACACCTTC. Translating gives CASSSSHRDRGYTF.

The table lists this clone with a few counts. CDR3 DNA sequence: TGTGCCAGCAGTTTGGGCAGGGGGAGAGCTGGGGCCAACGTCCTGACTTTC. Translation gives CASSLGRGRAGANVLTF. The chain uses TRBV28 and TRBJ2-6, with 7 bases that match TRBD1. Trimming at V came to 3 bases and at J to 2 bases, leaving 7 bases not matched to a gene. This CDR3 is 17 amino acids long. In germline, CDR1 is MDHEN, CDR2 SYDVKM.

CDR3 bases: TGTGCCTGGAGTGTTAGTACGCTTTATGAAGCTTTCTTT. Translated, it gives CAWSVSTLYEAFF. The chain has TRBV30 and TRBJ1-1; D call uncertain. Germline V gene lookup returns CDR1 GTSNPN and CDR2 SVGIG (reference sequence). CDR3 length equals 13 residues. V lost 0 bases to trimming and J lost 7 bases, with 12 bases between them. Full variable domain (remainder filled in from reference TRBV30 and TRBJ1-1): SQTIHQWPATLVQPVGSPLSLECTVEGTSNPNLYWYRQAAGRGLQLLFYSVGIGQISSEVPQNLSASRPQDRQFILSSKKLLLSDSGFYLCAWSVSTLYEAFFGQGTRLTVV.

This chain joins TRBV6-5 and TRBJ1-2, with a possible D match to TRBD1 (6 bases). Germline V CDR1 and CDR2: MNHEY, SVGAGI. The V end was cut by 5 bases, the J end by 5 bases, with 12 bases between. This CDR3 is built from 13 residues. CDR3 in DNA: TGTGCCAGCAGTCTACAGGGAGTTTATGGCTACACCTTC. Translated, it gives CASSLQGVYGYTF.

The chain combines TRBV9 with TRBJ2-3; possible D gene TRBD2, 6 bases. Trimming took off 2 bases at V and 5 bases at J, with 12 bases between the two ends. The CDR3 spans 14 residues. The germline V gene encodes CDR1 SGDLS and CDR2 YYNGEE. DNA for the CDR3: TGTGCCAGCAGCGTGGCGGGACTTCAAGATACGCAGTATTTT. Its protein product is CASSVAGLQDTQYF.

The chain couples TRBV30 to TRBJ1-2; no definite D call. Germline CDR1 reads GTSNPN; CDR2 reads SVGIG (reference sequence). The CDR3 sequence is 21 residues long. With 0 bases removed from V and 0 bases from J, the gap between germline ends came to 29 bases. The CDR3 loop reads CAWSVRALDSPRWYANYGYTF. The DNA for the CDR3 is TGTGCCTGGAGTGTACGCGCGTTGGACTCACCAAGGTGGTATGCTAACTATGGCTACACCTTC.

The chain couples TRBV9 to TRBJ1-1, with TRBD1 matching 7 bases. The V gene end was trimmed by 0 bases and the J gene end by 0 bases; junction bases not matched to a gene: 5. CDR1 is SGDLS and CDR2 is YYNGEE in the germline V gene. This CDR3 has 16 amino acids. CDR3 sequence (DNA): TGTGCCAGCAGCGTAGGTGGGGACAGACTGAACACTGAAGCTTTCTTT. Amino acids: CASSVGGDRLNTEAFF. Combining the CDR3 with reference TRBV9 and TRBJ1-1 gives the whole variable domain DSGVTQTPKHLITATGQRVTLRCSPRSGDLSVYWYQQSLDQGLQFLIQYYNGEERAKGNILERFSAQQFPDLHSELNLSSLELGDSALYFCASSVGGDRLNTEAFFGQGTRLTVV.

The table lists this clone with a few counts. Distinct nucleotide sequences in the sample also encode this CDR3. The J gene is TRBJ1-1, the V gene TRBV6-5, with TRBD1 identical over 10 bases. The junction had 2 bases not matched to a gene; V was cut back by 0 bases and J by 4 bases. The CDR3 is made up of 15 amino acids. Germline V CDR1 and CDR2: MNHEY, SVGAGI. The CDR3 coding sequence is TGTGCCAGCAGTTACTCGGGACAGGGGTTCACTGAAGCTTTCTTT. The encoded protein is CASSYSGQGFTEAFF.

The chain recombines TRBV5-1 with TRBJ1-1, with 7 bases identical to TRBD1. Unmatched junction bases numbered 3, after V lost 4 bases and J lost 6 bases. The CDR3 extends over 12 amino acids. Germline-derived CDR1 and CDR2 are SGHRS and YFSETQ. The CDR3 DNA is TGCGCCAGCAGCCCACAGGGGCCTGAAGCTTTCTTT. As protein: CASSPQGPEAFF.

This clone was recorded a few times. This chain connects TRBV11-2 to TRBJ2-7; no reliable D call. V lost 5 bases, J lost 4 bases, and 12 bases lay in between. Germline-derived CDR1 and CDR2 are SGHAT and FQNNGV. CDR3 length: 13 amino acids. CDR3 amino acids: CASSPTLRYEQYF. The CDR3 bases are TGTGCCAGCAGCCCGACACTGCGATACGAGCAGTACTTC.

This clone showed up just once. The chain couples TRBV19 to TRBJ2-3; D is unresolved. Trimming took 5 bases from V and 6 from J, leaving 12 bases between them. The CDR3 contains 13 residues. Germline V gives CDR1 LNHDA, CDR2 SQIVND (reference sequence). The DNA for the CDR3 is TGTGCCAGTAGTGCGTACTTCGGTGATACGCAGTATTTT. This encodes CASSAYFGDTQYF.

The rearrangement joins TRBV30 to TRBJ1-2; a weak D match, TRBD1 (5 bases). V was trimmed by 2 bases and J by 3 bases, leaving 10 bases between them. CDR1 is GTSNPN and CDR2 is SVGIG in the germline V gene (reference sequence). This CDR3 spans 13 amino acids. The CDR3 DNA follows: TGTGCCTGGAGTAGTACAGGACACTATGGCTACACCTTC. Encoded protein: CAWSSTGHYGYTF.

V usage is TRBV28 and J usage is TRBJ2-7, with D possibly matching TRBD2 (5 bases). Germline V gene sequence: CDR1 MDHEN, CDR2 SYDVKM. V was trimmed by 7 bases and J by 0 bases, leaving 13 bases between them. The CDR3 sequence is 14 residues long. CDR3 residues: CASMLTRGSYEQYF. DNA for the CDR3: TGTGCCAGCATGCTGACCCGGGGCTCCTACGAGCAGTACTTC.

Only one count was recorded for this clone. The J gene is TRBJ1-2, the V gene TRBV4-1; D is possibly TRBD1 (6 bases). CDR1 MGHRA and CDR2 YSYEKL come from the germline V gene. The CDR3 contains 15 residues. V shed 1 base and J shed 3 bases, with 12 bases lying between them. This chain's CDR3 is CASSQGIQGDYGYTF. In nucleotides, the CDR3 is TGCGCCAGCAGCCAAGGGATACAGGGAGACTATGGCTACACCTTC.

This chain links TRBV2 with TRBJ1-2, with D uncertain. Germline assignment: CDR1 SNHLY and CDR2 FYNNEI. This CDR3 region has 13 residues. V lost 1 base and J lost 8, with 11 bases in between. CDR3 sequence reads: CASSEGEGRGYTF. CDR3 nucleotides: TGTGCCAGCAGTGAAGGGGAGGGTAGGGGCTACACCTTC.

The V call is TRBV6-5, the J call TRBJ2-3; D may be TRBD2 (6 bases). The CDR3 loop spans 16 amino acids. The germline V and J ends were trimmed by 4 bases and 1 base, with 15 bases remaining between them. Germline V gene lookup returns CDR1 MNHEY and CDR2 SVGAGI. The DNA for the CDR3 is TGTGCCAGCAGTTCCATTCGGGACTCAGGCACAGATACGCAGTATTTT. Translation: CASSSIRDSGTDTQYF.

The CDR3 bases are TGTGCCAGCAGCCAAGACACGGAGGGTGAGCAGTTCTTC. Translation gives CASSQDTEGEQFF. The chain links TRBV4-2 to TRBJ2-1; D may be TRBD2 (6 bases). The V end was cut by 0 bases, the J end by 9 bases, with 9 bases between. Germline V lookup: CDR1 LGHNA, CDR2 YNFKEQ. This CDR3 has 13 residues.

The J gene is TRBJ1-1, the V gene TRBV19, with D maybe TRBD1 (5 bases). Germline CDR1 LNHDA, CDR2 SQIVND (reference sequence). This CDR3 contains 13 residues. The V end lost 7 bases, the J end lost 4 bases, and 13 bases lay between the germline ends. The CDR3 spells CASITWGSTEAFF. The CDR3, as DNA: TGTGCCAGTATCACTTGGGGCTCCACTGAAGCTTTCTTT.

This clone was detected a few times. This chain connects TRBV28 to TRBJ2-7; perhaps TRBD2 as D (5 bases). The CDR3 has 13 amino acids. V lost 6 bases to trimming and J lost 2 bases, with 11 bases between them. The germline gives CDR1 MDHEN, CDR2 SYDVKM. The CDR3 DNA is TGTGCCAGCAGGGACCGGGGAACCTACGAGCAGTACTTC. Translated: CASRDRGTYEQYF.

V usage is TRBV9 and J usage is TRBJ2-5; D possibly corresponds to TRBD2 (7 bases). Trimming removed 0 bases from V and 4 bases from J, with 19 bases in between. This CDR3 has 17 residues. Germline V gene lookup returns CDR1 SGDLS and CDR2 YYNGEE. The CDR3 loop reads CASSVGPVRGAGETQYF. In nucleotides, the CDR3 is TGTGCCAGCAGCGTAGGCCCCGTTCGGGGGGCGGGAGAGACCCAGTACTTC.

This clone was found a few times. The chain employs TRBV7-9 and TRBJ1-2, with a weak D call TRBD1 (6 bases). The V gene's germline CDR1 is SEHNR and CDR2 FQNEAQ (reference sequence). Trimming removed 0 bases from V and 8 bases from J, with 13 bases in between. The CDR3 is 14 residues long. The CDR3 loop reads CASSLAGRGEGYTF. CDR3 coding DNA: TGTGCCAGCAGCTTAGCGGGCAGGGGAGAAGGCTACACCTTC. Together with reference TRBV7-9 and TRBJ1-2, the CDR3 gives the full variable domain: DTGVSQNPRHKITKRGQNVTFRCDPISEHNRLYWYRQTLGQGPEFLTYFQNEAQLEKSRLLSDRFSAERPKGSFSTLEIQRTEQGDSAMYLCASSLAGRGEGYTFGSGTRLTVV.

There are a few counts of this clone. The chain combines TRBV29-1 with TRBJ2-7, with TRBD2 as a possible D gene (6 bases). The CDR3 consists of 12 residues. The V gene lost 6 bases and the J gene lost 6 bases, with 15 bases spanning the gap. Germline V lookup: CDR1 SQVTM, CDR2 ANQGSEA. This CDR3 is CSVMRGAGEQYF. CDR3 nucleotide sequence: TGCAGCGTCATGCGGGGAGCGGGCGAGCAGTACTTC.

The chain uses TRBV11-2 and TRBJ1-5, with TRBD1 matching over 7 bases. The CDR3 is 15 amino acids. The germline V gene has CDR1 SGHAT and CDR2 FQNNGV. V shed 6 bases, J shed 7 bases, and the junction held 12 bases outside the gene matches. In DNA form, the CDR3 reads TGTGCCAGCAGTCCCATGACAGGGCGGCAACAGCCCCAGCATTTT. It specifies CASSPMTGRQQPQHF.